The clone carrying this TCR beta chain was counted between two and nine times. This sample stems from a study of T cell responses to AZD1222 COVID-19 vaccine. The CDR3 spans 16 residues. Some clones are missing from TCRdb's copy, which holds only in-frame ones; the method was immunoSEQ multiplex PCR. The repertoire includes 150,000 or so clones, about 85% of them detected once, and around 3.1% sits in the top ten. This TCR was sampled from an adult in good health. The starting material was peripheral blood, obtained on day 0 of AZD1222 vaccination. The chain recombines TRBV21-1 with TRBJ1-1; TRBD1, the table's D call, lacks a check against the DNA. TRBV21-1 is a documented pseudogene. The DNA for the CDR3 is TGTGCCAGCAGCAACGGTCTGGGGGCCATAAACACTGAAGCTTTCTTT. Protein sequence: CASSNGLGAINTEAFF.